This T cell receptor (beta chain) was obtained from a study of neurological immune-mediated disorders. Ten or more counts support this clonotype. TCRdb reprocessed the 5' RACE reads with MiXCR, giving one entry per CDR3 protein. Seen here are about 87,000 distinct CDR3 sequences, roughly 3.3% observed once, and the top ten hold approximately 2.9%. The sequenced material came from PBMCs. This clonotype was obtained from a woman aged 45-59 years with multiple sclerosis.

The CDR3 reads CASGKGRYNEQFF. In DNA form, the CDR3 reads TGTGCCAGCGGCAAGGGGCGGTACAATGAGCAGTTCTTC. This chain connects TRBV28 to TRBJ2-1; a possible D gene is TRBD1 (5 bases). The CDR3 runs 13 residues. CDR1 MDHEN and CDR2 SYDVKM come from the germline V gene. Trimming left V 8 bases short and J 4 bases short, with 12 bases between.